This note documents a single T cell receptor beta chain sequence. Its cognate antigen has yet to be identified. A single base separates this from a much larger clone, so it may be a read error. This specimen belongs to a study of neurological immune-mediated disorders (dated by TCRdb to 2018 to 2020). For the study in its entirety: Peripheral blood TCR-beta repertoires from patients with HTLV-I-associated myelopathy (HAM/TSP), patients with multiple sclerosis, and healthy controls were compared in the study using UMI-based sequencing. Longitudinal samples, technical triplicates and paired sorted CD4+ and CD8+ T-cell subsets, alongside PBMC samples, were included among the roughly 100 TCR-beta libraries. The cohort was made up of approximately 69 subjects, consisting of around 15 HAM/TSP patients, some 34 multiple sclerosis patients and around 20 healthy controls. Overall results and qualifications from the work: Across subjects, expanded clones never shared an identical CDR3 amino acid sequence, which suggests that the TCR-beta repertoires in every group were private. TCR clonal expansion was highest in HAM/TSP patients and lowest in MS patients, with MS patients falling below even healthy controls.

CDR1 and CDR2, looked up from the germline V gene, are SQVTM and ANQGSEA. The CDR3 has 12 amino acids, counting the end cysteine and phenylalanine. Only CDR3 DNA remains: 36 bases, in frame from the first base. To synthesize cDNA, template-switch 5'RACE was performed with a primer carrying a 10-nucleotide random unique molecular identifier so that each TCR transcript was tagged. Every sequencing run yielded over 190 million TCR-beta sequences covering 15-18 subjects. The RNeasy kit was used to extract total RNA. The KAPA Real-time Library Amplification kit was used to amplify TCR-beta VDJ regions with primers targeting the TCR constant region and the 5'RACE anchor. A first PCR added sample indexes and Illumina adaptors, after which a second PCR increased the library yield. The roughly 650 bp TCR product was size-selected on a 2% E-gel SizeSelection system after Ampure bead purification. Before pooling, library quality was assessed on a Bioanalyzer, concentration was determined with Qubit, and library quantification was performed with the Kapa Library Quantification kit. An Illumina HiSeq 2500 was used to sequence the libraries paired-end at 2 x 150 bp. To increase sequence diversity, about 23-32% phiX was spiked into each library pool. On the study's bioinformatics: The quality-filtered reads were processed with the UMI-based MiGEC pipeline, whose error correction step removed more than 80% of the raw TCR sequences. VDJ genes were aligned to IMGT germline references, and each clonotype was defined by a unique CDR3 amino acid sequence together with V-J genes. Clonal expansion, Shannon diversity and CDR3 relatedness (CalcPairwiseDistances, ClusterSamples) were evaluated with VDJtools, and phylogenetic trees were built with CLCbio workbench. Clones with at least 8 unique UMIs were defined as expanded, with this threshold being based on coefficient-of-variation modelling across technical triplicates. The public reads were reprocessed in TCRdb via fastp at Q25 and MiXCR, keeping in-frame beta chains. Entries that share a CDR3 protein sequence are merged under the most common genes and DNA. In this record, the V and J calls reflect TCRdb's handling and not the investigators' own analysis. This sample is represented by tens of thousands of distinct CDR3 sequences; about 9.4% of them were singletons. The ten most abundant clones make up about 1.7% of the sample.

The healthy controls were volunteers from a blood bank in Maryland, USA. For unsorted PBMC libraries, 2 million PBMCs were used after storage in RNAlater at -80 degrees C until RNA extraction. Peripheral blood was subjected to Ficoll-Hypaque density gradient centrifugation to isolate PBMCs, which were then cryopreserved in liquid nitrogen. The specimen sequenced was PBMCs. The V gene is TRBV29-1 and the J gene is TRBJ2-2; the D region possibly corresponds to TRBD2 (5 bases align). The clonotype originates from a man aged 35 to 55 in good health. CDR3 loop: CSLRTDTGDLFF. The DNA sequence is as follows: TGCAGCTTAAGAACCGACACCGGGGATCTGTTTTTT.